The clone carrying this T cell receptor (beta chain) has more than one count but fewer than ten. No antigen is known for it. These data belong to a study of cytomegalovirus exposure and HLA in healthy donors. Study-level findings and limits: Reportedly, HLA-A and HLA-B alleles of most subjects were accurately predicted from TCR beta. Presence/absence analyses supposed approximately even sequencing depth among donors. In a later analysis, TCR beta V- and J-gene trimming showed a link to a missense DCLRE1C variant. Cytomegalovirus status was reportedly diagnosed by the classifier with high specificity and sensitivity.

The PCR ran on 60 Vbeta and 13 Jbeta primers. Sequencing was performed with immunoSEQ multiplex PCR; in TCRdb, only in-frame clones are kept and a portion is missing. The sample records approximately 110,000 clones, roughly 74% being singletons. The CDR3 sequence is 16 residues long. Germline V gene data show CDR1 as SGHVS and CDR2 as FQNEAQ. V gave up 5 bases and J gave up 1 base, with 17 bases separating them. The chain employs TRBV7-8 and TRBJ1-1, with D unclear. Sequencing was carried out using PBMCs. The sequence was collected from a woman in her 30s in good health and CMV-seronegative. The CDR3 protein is CASSDQSRRQNTEAFF. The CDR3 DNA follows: TGTGCCAGCAGCGACCAATCGCGCAGGCAGAACACTGAAGCTTTCTTT.